This TCR beta chain comes out of a study of blood T cell repertoires in COVID-19 (dated by TCRdb to about 2020). As for the study more broadly: Samples covering the acute and convalescent phases of COVID-19 were provided by collaborators in the United States, Italy and Spain. The repertoires were released in a freely available public database meant as a resource for research on the immune response to SARS-CoV-2. The material from the prospective study consisted of cDNA or gDNA derived from T cells, B-cell-depleted T cells, or PBMCs. Where available, HLA class I and class II types were obtained from metadata supplied by the sample provider rather than from assay-based typing. The sample metadata nearly always contained a de-identified subject ID, COVID-19 status, age in years and sex. The dataset comprised deeply sampled blood TCRbeta repertoires from subjects exposed to, actively infected with, or recovered from COVID-19. The samples were drawn from the first 160 participants of the ongoing ImmuneRACE study and from over 950 subjects provided by 6 global collaborators.

The study at large found these results: Clinical and demographic metadata were provided uncurated, with the amount varying by source and participant.

Points on this clone: Its specific antigen is unknown. Base qualities are missing; no much larger clone stands one base away.

Collaborating institutions collected whole blood in K2EDTA tubes following their own protocols. For TCRbeta analysis, collaborators shipped samples as frozen whole blood, isolated PBMCs, or DNA extracted from either of those sample types. Including the terminal cysteine and phenylalanine, the CDR3 comprises 14 residues. The read is trimmed to its CDR3 DNA, 42 bases read in frame from base 1. Here V drops 2 bases and J drops 9 bases, and the junction holds 7 bases not matched to any gene. The germline V gene (reference sequence) provides CDR1 PRHDT and CDR2 FYEKMQ. The immunoSEQ Assay, a bias-controlled multiplex PCR, was used to amplify TCRbeta CDR3 regions from genomic DNA. As for the authors' bioinformatics: The number of nucleated cells in each sample was estimated from the amplification of reference gene primers within the assay. Sequence reads were collapsed and filtered to measure the absolute abundance of every unique TCRbeta CDR3 rearrangement. For each sample, productive Simpson clonality was calculated by taking the square root of Simpson's diversity index across productive rearrangements. Not all clones reach the TCRdb copy of this immuneACCESS table, which keeps in-frame sequences only. Checked studies attribute under half of the gap to unresolved V genes and leave the rest unexplained. V and J calls and clone size follow that table, whereas D and trimming were derived from the DNA. A total of hundreds of thousands of clones appear in this sample, more than 85% of them only once. Clones ranked in the top ten supply approximately 0.7% of the sample.

This TCR was sampled from a man aged 35-49 years with acute or convalescent COVID-19. Here the chain combines TRBV13 and TRBJ2-1; 7 of the junction bases match TRBD2. Sequences were obtained from peripheral blood. The encoded CDR3 is CASSLSRELREQFF. Here is the DNA: TGTGCCAGCAGCTTATCGCGGGAGCTGCGTGAGCAGTTCTTC.